The 24 T cell receptor beta chains below come from one sample, sequenced in a study of long-term antiretroviral therapy in people with HIV. Survey level was the resolution at which the v3.0 immunoSEQ assay ran. Clones were sequenced by immunoSEQ multiplex PCR, and TCRdb holds only the in-frame ones, with some missing. The sample yields about 12,000 clones, approximately 86% seen once. The specimen comprised unsorted PBMCs, sampled 3.4 years after starting antiretroviral therapy. The source is a man in his forties or fifties with HIV.

The chain combines TRBV27 with TRBJ2-1, with D perhaps matching TRBD1 or TRBD2 (5 bases each). This CDR3 is built from 11 residues. Trimming removed 10 bases at V and 7 bases at J, with 11 bases between. CDR1 and CDR2 (germline): MNHEY, SMNVEV (reference sequence). CDR3 sequence (DNA): TGTGCCACGGGACGGATTAATGAGCAGTTCTTC. It is translated as CATGRINEQFF.

The chain is built from TRBV28 and TRBJ1-5; tentatively, D is TRBD1 (6 bases). CDR1 MDHEN and CDR2 SYDVKM come from the germline V gene. Trimming took 4 bases from V and 0 from J, leaving 13 bases between them. The CDR3 runs to 16 residues. CDR3 nucleotides: TGTGCCAGCAGTTCCGACAGGTCCTATAGCAATCAGCCCCAGCATTTT. Protein sequence: CASSSDRSYSNQPQHF.

V is TRBV19 and J is TRBJ1-2; weak D call: TRBD1 (5 bases). The V gene lost 2 bases and the J gene lost 8 bases, with 18 bases spanning the gap. The CDR3 consists of 15 residues. The germline V gene encodes CDR1 LNHDA and CDR2 SQIVND (reference sequence). The CDR3 DNA is TGTGCCAGTAGTATAAGGGCTATTCAGGGCGGAGGCTACACCTTC. This sequence encodes CASSIRAIQGGGYTF.

The chain joins TRBV30 to TRBJ1-4; weak D call: TRBD1 (5 bases). The germline V and J ends were trimmed by 2 bases and 7 bases, with 14 bases remaining between them. This CDR3 has 14 amino acids. Germline V CDR1 and CDR2: GTSNPN, SVGIG (reference sequence). CDR3 loop: CAWSFTGGGEKLFF. CDR3 in DNA: TGTGCCTGGAGTTTCACGGGGGGAGGTGAAAAACTGTTTTTT.

The chain couples TRBV19 to TRBJ1-1; D gene unclear. The germline CDR1 and CDR2 sequences are LNHDA and SQIVND (reference sequence). Trimming left V 7 bases short and J 0 bases short, with 21 bases between. The length of the CDR3 is 17 residues. Here the CDR3 reads CASNDPGGITVNTEAFF. For the CDR3, the DNA is TGTGCCAGTAACGACCCCGGCGGAATTACAGTGAACACTGAAGCTTTCTTT.

CDR3 residues: CASSLGETSGNTIYF. CDR3 DNA sequence: TGCGCCAGCAGCTTGGGGGAAACCTCTGGAAACACCATATATTTT. J is TRBJ1-3 and V is TRBV5-1; no reliable D call. Germline V CDR1 and CDR2: SGHRS, YFSETQ. Trimming cost V 0 bases and J 0 bases, with 7 bases left between them. This CDR3 is built from 15 residues.

The chain carries TRBV18 and TRBJ1-4; D is ambiguous. This CDR3 has 17 residues. Deletions cut 2 bases from V and 1 base from J, with 14 bases between. Germline V lookup: CDR1 KGHSH, CDR2 LQKENI. CDR3: CASSPTGMRRTNEKLFF. The CDR3 nucleotides are TGTGCCAGCTCACCAACCGGGATGAGGCGAACTAATGAAAAACTGTTTTTT.

J is TRBJ2-5 and V is TRBV28; 7 bases align to TRBD2. The CDR3 runs to 13 residues. Germline loops: CDR1 MDHEN, CDR2 SYDVKM. The junction had 6 bases not matched to a gene; V was cut back by 6 bases and J by 5 bases. CDR3 DNA sequence: TGTGCCAGCAGCGCGGACGGGGGGGAGACCCAGTACTTC. Its translation is CASSADGGETQYF.

The gene calls are TRBV6-5 and TRBJ2-2, with no clear D. V lost 2 bases and J lost 6, with 13 bases in between. The CDR3 has 15 amino acids. Germline V gene data show CDR1 as MNHEY and CDR2 as SVGAGI. The CDR3 reads CASSYKPLDSGELFF. In nucleotides, the CDR3 is TGTGCCAGCAGTTACAAGCCTCTTGACTCCGGGGAGCTGTTTTTT.

The chain uses TRBV5-1 and TRBJ2-5, with TRBD2 matching over 9 bases. The CDR3 sequence is 16 residues long. Germline CDR1 is SGHRS and CDR2 is YFSETQ. J lost 5 bases, V lost 2 bases, and 10 bases had no gene match. For the CDR3, the DNA is TGCGCCAGCAGCTTATTATCTAGCGGGATGGGGGAGACCCAGTACTTC. Translating it yields CASSLLSSGMGETQYF. Based on the CDR3 plus reference TRBV5-1 and TRBJ2-5, the full variable domain is KAGVTQTPRYLIKTRGQQVTLSCSPISGHRSVSWYQQTPGQGLQFLFEYFSETQRNKGNFPGRFSGRQFSNSRSEMNVSTLELGDSALYLCASSLLSSGMGETQYFGPGTRLLVL.

The chain uses TRBV18 and TRBJ2-2; D unclear. The CDR3 spans 13 residues. V gave up 2 bases and J gave up 6 bases, with 7 bases separating them. Germline V CDR1 and CDR2: KGHSH, LQKENI. The CDR3 sequence is CASSPTPAGELFF. CDR3 DNA sequence: TGTGCCAGCTCACCAACCCCGGCCGGGGAGCTGTTTTTT.

V usage is TRBV11-2 and J usage is TRBJ2-6; 8 bases map to TRBD2. Per the germline V gene, CDR1 is SGHAT and CDR2 is FQNNGV. The CDR3 covers 17 residues. V lost 7 bases to trimming and J lost 3 bases; unmatched junction nucleotides: 11. CDR3 sequence: CASTLLGGAYGANVLTF. Written as DNA, the CDR3 is TGTGCCAGCACCCTACTCGGGGGGGCGTATGGGGCCAACGTCCTGACTTTC. The complete variable domain, with remaining parts taken from reference TRBV11-2 and TRBJ2-6, reads EAGVAQSPRYKIIEKRQSVAFWCNPISGHATLYWYQQILGQGPKLLIQFQNNGVVDDSQLPKDRFSAERLKGVDSTLKIQPAKLEDSAVYLCASTLLGGAYGANVLTFGAGSRLTVL.

This clone occurred a few times. V usage is TRBV7-6 and J usage is TRBJ2-7; a weak D match, TRBD2 (5 bases). The germline gives CDR1 SGHVS, CDR2 FNYEAQ. The length of the CDR3 is 14 residues. V was trimmed by 5 bases and J by 0 bases, leaving 11 bases between them. CDR3 sequence reads: CASSPSLASYEQYF. The CDR3 nucleotides are TGTGCCAGCAGCCCGAGTCTAGCCTCCTACGAGCAGTACTTC.

The CDR3 DNA follows: TGCGCCAGCAGCCCAGGGGTAGCGGGAGCCGGGGAGCTGTTTTTT. It encodes CASSPGVAGAGELFF. The gene calls are TRBV5-1 and TRBJ2-2; 9 bases agree with TRBD2. This CDR3 region has 15 residues. Trimming at V came to 4 bases and at J to 6 bases, leaving 7 bases not matched to a gene. CDR1 and CDR2 from the germline V gene are SGHRS and YFSETQ. Supplemented by reference TRBV5-1 and TRBJ2-2, the full variable domain reads KAGVTQTPRYLIKTRGQQVTLSCSPISGHRSVSWYQQTPGQGLQFLFEYFSETQRNKGNFPGRFSGRQFSNSRSEMNVSTLELGDSALYLCASSPGVAGAGELFFGEGSRLTVL.

The chain employs TRBV30 and TRBJ1-1; D gene uncertain. Germline V CDR1 and CDR2: GTSNPN, SVGIG (reference sequence). The V and J ends lost 3 bases and 5 bases respectively, with 7 bases between them. The CDR3 loop spans 11 amino acids. The CDR3 loop is CAWRGNTEAFF. The CDR3 coding sequence is TGTGCCTGGAGGGGTAATACTGAAGCTTTCTTT.

This clone was detected only once. This sequence joins TRBV19 and TRBJ1-5; D gene unclear. Trimming left V 4 bases short and J 7 bases short, with 8 bases between. The CDR3 runs 12 residues. Germline loops: CDR1 LNHDA, CDR2 SQIVND (reference sequence). The CDR3 DNA is TGTGCCAGTAGTACAATAGGGCAGCCCCAGCATTTT. This encodes CASSTIGQPQHF.

This clone has a handful of counts. This rearrangement joins TRBV19 to TRBJ2-7, with 7 bases matching TRBD2. Germline values: CDR1 LNHDA, CDR2 SQIVND (reference sequence). This CDR3 spans 15 amino acids. J was trimmed by 1 base and V by 1 base; bases with no gene match: 4. The CDR3 sequence: CASSIVGDYSYEQYF. The CDR3, as DNA: TGTGCCAGTAGTATAGTAGGGGACTATTCCTACGAGCAGTACTTC.

V usage is TRBV7-6 and J usage is TRBJ2-7; tentative D call: TRBD2 (6 bases). Germline V CDR1 and CDR2: SGHVS, FNYEAQ. This CDR3 contains 14 residues. V was clipped by 0 bases and J by 6 bases, with 12 bases between them. CDR3 amino acids: CASSLAVRDSEQYF. The DNA for the CDR3 is TGTGCCAGCAGCTTAGCGGTGCGGGACTCCGAGCAGTACTTC.

The CDR3 coding sequence is TGTGCCAGCAGCCCTAAGCTGGGTAATCAGCCCCAGCATTTT. Translating it yields CASSPKLGNQPQHF. The rearrangement joins TRBV7-2 to TRBJ1-5; the D is unclear. With 5 bases removed from V and 4 bases from J, the gap between germline ends came to 12 bases. This CDR3 has 14 residues. CDR1 SGHTA and CDR2 FQGNSA come from the germline V gene.

The genes are TRBV9 and TRBJ2-7; D call uncertain. V was trimmed by 0 bases and J by 2 bases, leaving 12 bases between them. CDR1 and CDR2 from the germline V gene are SGDLS and YYNGEE. CDR3 length: 15 amino acids. The CDR3 sequence is CASSVGPGSTYEQYF. CDR3 DNA sequence: TGTGCCAGCAGCGTAGGGCCAGGATCCACCTACGAGCAGTACTTC.

The chain joins TRBV5-6 to TRBJ2-1, with 7 bases matching TRBD2. The CDR3 sequence is 16 residues long. Germline V lookup: CDR1 SGHDT, CDR2 YYEEEE. V gave up 4 bases and J gave up 5 bases; unmatched junction bases: 12. CDR3 loop: CASSPSGRGLHNEQFF. The CDR3 coding sequence is TGTGCCAGCAGCCCTAGCGGCCGGGGTTTACACAATGAGCAGTTCTTC.

This clone has a single count. The CDR3 region is CAWSQGGISYNSPLHF. As DNA, the CDR3 is TGTGCCTGGAGTCAGGGCGGCATCTCCTATAATTCACCCCTCCACTTT. V gene TRBV30 combines with J gene TRBJ1-6, with D possibly being TRBD1 (5 bases). The CDR3 runs to 16 residues. Trimming shortened V by 2 bases and J by 0 bases, and 11 bases separated the two germline ends. CDR1 is GTSNPN and CDR2 is SVGIG in the germline V gene (reference sequence). Full variable domain (outside the CDR3, taken from reference TRBV30 and TRBJ1-6): SQTIHQWPATLVQPVGSPLSLECTVEGTSNPNLYWYRQAAGRGLQLLFYSVGIGQISSEVPQNLSASRPQDRQFILSSKKLLLSDSGFYLCAWSQGGISYNSPLHFGNGTRLTVT.

This sequence joins TRBV4-3 and TRBJ1-2; tentatively, D is TRBD1 (6 bases). The germline V gene encodes CDR1 LGHNA and CDR2 YSLEER. This CDR3 has 14 residues. V was trimmed by 0 bases and J by 5 bases, leaving 10 bases between them. CDR3 sequence: CASSQDTGRYGYTF. CDR3 nucleotides: TGCGCCAGCAGCCAAGATACAGGGCGTTATGGCTACACCTTC.

The CDR3 sequence: CATSRKKLATNEKLFF. In DNA, the CDR3 is TGTGCCACCAGCAGGAAGAAGCTTGCAACTAATGAAAAACTGTTTTTT. The chain employs TRBV15 and TRBJ1-4, with no clear D. Germline CDR1 reads LNHNV; CDR2 reads YYDKDF (reference sequence). This CDR3 is built from 16 residues. V was trimmed by 3 bases and J by 0 bases, leaving 11 bases between them. The whole variable domain, remainder taken from reference TRBV15 and TRBJ1-4, is DAMVIQNPRYQVTQFGKPVTLSCSQTLNHNVMYWYQQKSSQAPKLLFHYYDKDFNNEADTPDNFQSRRPNTSFCFLDIRSPGLGDTAMYLCATSRKKLATNEKLFFGSGTQLSVL.